This T cell receptor (beta chain) was recovered during a study of shared clonotypes between healthy human individuals. The study's findings and limits: Represented diversity (both genetic and exposure-history) was limited by the small number of donors.

Original processing notes: From ImmunoSEQ came sequences covering only the junction and carrying no quality scores, so filtering differed. Libraries were prepared by immunoSEQ multiplex PCR; TCRdb keeps only in-frame clonotypes and omits some of them. V and J calls and clone size are as listed in that table; D and trimming were resolved from the DNA. The sample consists of around 2.1 million clones, 85% to 95% of them appearing once. On this clone itself: Antigen: not known. At the DNA level, this CDR3 is encoded by other sequences in the same sample as well.

Naive CD8 cells comprised CD45RO-negative, CCR7-positively selected cells, excluding terminally differentiated effector memory CD45RA+ cells. The CDR3 runs 13 residues. V gave up 5 bases and J gave up 2 bases, with 10 bases separating them. Germline V lookup: CDR1 MNHEY, CDR2 SMNVEV (reference sequence). Material for sequencing was naive CD8+ T cells from PBMCs. V and J are TRBV27 and TRBJ2-7; no clear D. The source is a man in his late teens or twenties in good health. Some clones in this sample may be carry-over from other donors' samples. The DNA for the CDR3 is TGTGCCAGCAGTCTCTCCCGGGCCTACGAGCAGTACTTC. Protein: CASSLSRAYEQYF.